The T cell receptor beta chain under discussion was sequenced for a study of control samples from healthy donors and cancer patients. Looked up from germline, CDR1 is SGHVS and CDR2 is FNYEAQ. CDR3 length equals 16 residues. V lost 5 bases to trimming and J lost 9 bases, with 22 bases between them. Some clones are missing from TCRdb's copy, which holds only in-frame ones; the method was immunoSEQ multiplex PCR. The top ten hold about 8.7% of the sample, which has 120,000 or so clones, around nine tenths seen once. In its sample, this clone was seen once. Sequencing was carried out using blood. This clonotype originated in a man aged 35 to 55 in good health. This chain uses TRBV7-6 with TRBJ2-2, with D maybe TRBD2 (5 bases). CDR3 coding DNA: TGTGCCAGCAGCGCCACCCGGACGGGATCGGCCAGGGAGCTGTTTTTT. The encoded protein is CASSATRTGSARELFF.